The present T cell receptor beta chain was sequenced within a study of T-cell memory formation after mild COVID-19. Overall study context: TCR clusters were largely donor specific.

Germline loops: CDR1 LNHDA, CDR2 SQIVND (reference sequence). V was trimmed by 6 bases and J by 5 bases, leaving 17 bases between them. This CDR3 is built from 15 residues. TCRdb analysed the 5' RACE reads with MiXCR anew, one entry per CDR3 protein. The sample includes over 400,000 distinct CDR3 sequences, 20% to 25% of them seen just once. The receptor's source is an adult woman who had mild COVID-19 (a few samples of this study predate the infection). Cell type and time point are not known. Sequenced input: PBMCs or a T cell subset sorted from them (not recorded which). V gene TRBV19 combines with J gene TRBJ1-5; D uncertain. CDR3 DNA sequence: TGTGCCAGTAGAATCCGGGGTCGGGGAGATCAGCCCCAGCATTTT. This translates into CASRIRGRGDQPQHF.